This TCR beta chain was profiled in a study of CD8+ T cells in alopecia areata. As the sequencing template, cDNA was produced by extracting RNA and reverse transcribing it. Sequenced by immunoSEQ multiplex PCR; TCRdb stores in-frame clones only, minus some. The data contain some 200,000 clones, around 50% of them singletons. Germline assignment: CDR1 LNHNV and CDR2 YYDKDF (reference sequence). The CDR3 is 12 residues long. Trimming left V 4 bases short and J 4 bases short, with 8 bases between. Treatment described: oral pan-JAK inhibitor, 5-10 mg twice daily. This receptor was taken from a human donor with alopecia areata. This chain connects TRBV15 to TRBJ2-7; D gene ambiguous. This specimen was CD8+ T cells sorted from blood, taken at week 24, from a patient treated with tofacitinib. The CDR3 DNA reads as TGTGCCACCAGCAAGTCGGAGTACGAGCAGTACTTC. Translated, it gives CATSKSEYEQYF.